This T cell receptor beta chain came from a study of T cell changes during pregnancy in multiple sclerosis. The method was immunoSEQ multiplex PCR; TCRdb's version includes in-frame clones alone and lacks a portion of them. The table has roughly 120,000 clones, about 93% seen once. Trimming pared 0 bases from V and 3 bases from J, leaving 14 bases between. The CDR3 spans 16 residues. Germline lookup yields CDR1 SGHNT and CDR2 YYREEE (reference sequence). This sequence originates from a female donor with multiple sclerosis, enrolled in a pregnancy study. Sequencing was performed on peripheral blood, taken in the third trimester of pregnancy. V is TRBV5-4 and J is TRBJ2-3, with a weak D call TRBD2 (6 bases). The CDR3 is CASSLGAAGRTDTQYF. CDR3 nucleotide sequence: TGTGCCAGCAGCTTGGGGGCCGCAGGGAGGACAGATACGCAGTATTTT.